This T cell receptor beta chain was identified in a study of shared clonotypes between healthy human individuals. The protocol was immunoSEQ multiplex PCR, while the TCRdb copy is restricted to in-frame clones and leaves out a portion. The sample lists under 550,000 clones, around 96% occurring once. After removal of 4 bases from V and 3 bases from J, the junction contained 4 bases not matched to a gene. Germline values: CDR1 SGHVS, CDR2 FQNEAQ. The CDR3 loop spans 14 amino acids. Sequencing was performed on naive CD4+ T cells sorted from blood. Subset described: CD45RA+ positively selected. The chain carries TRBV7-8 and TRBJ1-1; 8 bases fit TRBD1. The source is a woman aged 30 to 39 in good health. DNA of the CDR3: TGTGCCAGCAGCTGGACGACAGGGGACACTGAAGCTTTCTTT. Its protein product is CASSWTTGDTEAFF. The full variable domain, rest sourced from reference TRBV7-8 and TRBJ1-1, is GAGVSQSPRYKVAKRGQDVALRCDPISGHVSLFWYQQALGQGPEFLTYFQNEAQLDKSGLPSDRFFAERPEGSVSTLKIQRTQQEDSAVYLCASSWTTGDTEAFFGQGTRLTVV.